These 18 T cell receptor beta chains were all obtained from the same sample, sequenced in a study of glioma-infiltrating T cells after dendritic cell vaccination. Some clones are missing from TCRdb's copy, which holds only in-frame ones; the method was immunoSEQ multiplex PCR. This sample carries about 32,000 clones, over 90% of them seen once, and the ten largest clones take more than 2%. The specimen comprised blood, sampled before dendritic cell vaccination. All receptors derive from a human donor with glioblastoma.

V is TRBV5-1 and J is TRBJ1-5, with 9 bases matching TRBD1. Germline V gene sequence: CDR1 SGHRS, CDR2 YFSETQ. With V trimmed by 4 bases and J by 3 bases, 5 bases remained unmatched. This CDR3 has 15 amino acids. The CDR3 loop is CASSLTGGFNQPQHF. The CDR3 nucleotides read TGCGCCAGCAGCCTGACAGGGGGTTTCAATCAGCCCCAGCATTTT.

The J gene is TRBJ2-7, the V gene TRBV5-6; possible D gene TRBD1, 6 bases. Per germline, CDR1 SGHDT and CDR2 YYEEEE. The CDR3 is made up of 13 amino acids. Trimming stripped 3 bases from V and 1 base from J, with 8 bases between. CDR3 amino acids: CASSYTGSYEQYF. For the CDR3, the DNA is TGTGCCAGCAGCTATACAGGGTCCTACGAGCAGTACTTC.

The chain joins TRBV9 to TRBJ1-4; tentatively, D is TRBD1 (5 bases). CDR3 size: 14 residues. Trimming took off 0 bases at V and 7 bases at J, with 10 bases between the two ends. Looked up from germline, CDR1 is SGDLS and CDR2 is YYNGEE. The CDR3 region has the DNA TGTGCCAGCAGCGTAGGGCCGGGGGGTGAAAAACTGTTTTTT. It is translated as CASSVGPGGEKLFF.

The chain joins TRBV6-5 to TRBJ1-4, with 7 bases identical to TRBD1. After removal of 5 bases from V and 4 bases from J, the junction contained 4 bases not matched to a gene. The CDR3 extends over 14 amino acids. CDR1 is MNHEY, CDR2 SVGAGI, per germline. The CDR3 is CASSRQGFNEKLFF. CDR3 coding DNA: TGTGCCAGCAGTAGACAGGGTTTTAATGAAAAACTGTTTTTT.

V usage is TRBV7-9 and J usage is TRBJ1-4; 10 positions match TRBD1. The V gene end was trimmed by 7 bases and the J gene end by 4 bases; junction bases not matched to a gene: 3. The germline V gene encodes CDR1 SEHNR and CDR2 FQNEAQ (reference sequence). This CDR3 spans 14 amino acids. The CDR3: CASKTGGSNEKLFF. The CDR3 region has the DNA TGTGCCAGCAAGACAGGGGGCAGTAATGAAAAACTGTTTTTT.

This sequence joins TRBV29-1 and TRBJ2-2; 7 bases are shared with TRBD1. Germline CDR1 SQVTM, CDR2 ANQGSEA. The CDR3 covers 13 residues. The junction had 2 bases not matched to a gene; V was cut back by 7 bases and J by 0 bases. Here the CDR3 DNA reads TGCAGCGCCGGGACAGCGAACACCGGGGAGCTGTTTTTT. Translation: CSAGTANTGELFF.

V gene TRBV6-5 combines with J gene TRBJ1-1, with 8 bases lining up with TRBD1. The CDR3 is 14 amino acids. CDR1 and CDR2 (germline): MNHEY, SVGAGI. J lost 6 bases, V lost 1 base, and 4 bases had no gene match. In DNA form, the CDR3 reads TGTGCCAGCAGTTACTTAGTGGACAGGGCTGAAGCTTTCTTT. Protein product: CASSYLVDRAEAFF.

This chain uses TRBV6-1 with TRBJ2-5; the D is unclear. The CDR3 contains 14 residues. The germline CDR1 and CDR2 sequences are MNHNS and SASEGT. Trimming stripped 5 bases from V and 1 base from J, with 11 bases between. This CDR3 is CASSLGEVQETQYF. The CDR3 nucleotides read TGTGCCAGCAGTCTAGGAGAGGTCCAAGAGACCCAGTACTTC.

This chain connects TRBV2 to TRBJ1-1; 7 bases agree with TRBD1. The V and J ends lost 6 bases and 4 bases, in that order; junction bases with no gene match: 8. Germline lookup yields CDR1 SNHLY and CDR2 FYNNEI. The CDR3 is 14 amino acids. The CDR3 coding sequence is TGTGCCAGCAGGAGAGGGGGCTCGGGCACTGAAGCTTTCTTT. The encoded protein is CASRRGGSGTEAFF.

This sequence joins TRBV10-1 and TRBJ2-5, with 10 bases identical to TRBD1. V dropped 5 bases and J dropped 2; count of bases not matched to a gene: 2. The CDR3 contains 14 residues. CDR1 is WNHNN and CDR2 is SYGVQD in the germline V gene (reference sequence). The CDR3 region is CASSRDRGQETQYF. The CDR3 DNA reads TGCGCCAGCAGTCGGGACAGGGGTCAAGAGACCCAGTACTTC.

J is TRBJ1-2 and V is TRBV7-9; D ambiguous. Trimming cost V 5 bases and J 7 bases, with 14 bases left between them. The CDR3 is 13 residues long. CDR1 SEHNR and CDR2 FQNEAQ come from the germline V gene (reference sequence). In nucleotides, the CDR3 is TGTGCCAGCAGCCTATCTGAACGTGGTGGCTACACCTTC. Its translation: CASSLSERGGYTF.

The chain combines TRBV5-8 with TRBJ2-1; D is ambiguous. CDR1 is SGHTS and CDR2 is YDEGEE in the germline V gene. The germline V and J ends were trimmed by 0 bases and 12 bases, with 7 bases remaining between them. CDR3 length: 11 residues. Written as DNA, the CDR3 is TGTGCCAGCAGCTTGGTATCAGTGCAGTTCTTC. It yields the protein CASSLVSVQFF.

V and J are TRBV5-6 and TRBJ2-3; 9 bases fit TRBD2. With 0 bases clipped from V and 4 bases from J, the junction kept 6 bases outside the gene matches. Looked up from germline, CDR1 is SGHDT and CDR2 is YYEEEE. The CDR3 length is 16 residues. In nucleotides, the CDR3 is TGTGCCAGCAGCTTGGCCTTGGTAGCGGGGGCAGATACGCAGTATTTT. It yields the protein CASSLALVAGADTQYF.

This chain joins TRBV11-2 and TRBJ2-5; 10 bases map to TRBD2. Germline CDR1 reads SGHAT; CDR2 reads FQNNGV. Trimming cost V 8 bases and J 2 bases; bases outside gene matches: 8. The CDR3 length is 15 residues. The CDR3 loop is CASGFSGGPQETQYF. DNA for the CDR3: TGTGCCAGCGGATTTAGCGGGGGGCCTCAAGAGACCCAGTACTTC.

This clone was detected only once. V usage is TRBV7-6 and J usage is TRBJ2-3; D may be TRBD1 (6 bases). V gave up 1 base and J gave up 5 bases, with 13 bases separating them. The germline CDR1 and CDR2 sequences are SGHVS and FNYEAQ. There are 15 residues in the CDR3. The CDR3 DNA is TGTGCCAGCAGCTTAGTACCCCAACAGGGAGATACGCAGTATTTT. Protein product: CASSLVPQQGDTQYF.

The count of this clone is one. The chain carries TRBV2 and TRBJ1-4; D possibly corresponds to TRBD1 (5 bases). The germline V gene has CDR1 SNHLY and CDR2 FYNNEI. With 5 bases removed from V and 8 bases from J, the gap between germline ends came to 12 bases. CDR3 length equals 13 residues. CDR3: CASSRGADEKLFF. In DNA, the CDR3 is TGTGCCAGCAGTAGGGGCGCGGACGAAAAACTGTTTTTT.

The chain employs TRBV2 and TRBJ1-2; D might be TRBD1 (5 bases). There are 15 residues in the CDR3. The germline gives CDR1 SNHLY, CDR2 FYNNEI. Trimming shortened V by 6 bases and J by 2 bases, and 16 bases separated the two germline ends. This chain's CDR3 is CASSSIDSTNYGYTF. CDR3 coding DNA: TGTGCCAGCAGCTCAATTGACAGCACCAACTATGGCTACACCTTC.

This clone was detected once. J is TRBJ1-1 and V is TRBV5-4; D unresolved. This CDR3 region has 13 residues. Trimming took off 2 bases at V and 2 bases at J, with 7 bases between the two ends. CDR1 is SGHNT, CDR2 YYREEE, per germline (reference sequence). Here the CDR3 reads CASSFRDNTEAFF. The CDR3 DNA sequence: TGTGCCAGCAGCTTCCGGGATAACACTGAAGCTTTCTTT.